One and the same sample provided the 25 T cell receptor beta chains below, sequenced in a study of control samples from healthy donors and cancer patients. Profiled with immunoSEQ multiplex PCR; TCRdb holds only in-frame clones, not every one. The table lists about 150,000 clones, roughly 94% of them singletons. The sequenced material came from blood. These receptor sequences come from a woman younger than 30 in good health.

This clone showed up just once. The V gene is TRBV13, the J gene TRBJ1-1; TRBD1 matches at 10 bases. Germline CDR1 is PRHDT and CDR2 is FYEKMQ (reference sequence). The CDR3 extends over 16 amino acids. Germline trimming cut 3 bases from V and 6 bases from J; bases unmatched to any gene: 10. In DNA, the CDR3 is TGTGCCAGCAGCTTCCATAAAGGACAGGGGGTTTCTGAAGCTTTCTTT. This codes for CASSFHKGQGVSEAFF.

This sequence joins TRBV7-9 and TRBJ1-1; D is uncertain. The CDR3 length is 11 residues. The ends were cut back, 2 bases at V and 7 bases at J, with 5 bases in the middle. Per germline, CDR1 SEHNR and CDR2 FQNEAQ (reference sequence). The CDR3 loop reads CASSLFGEAFF. The CDR3 DNA is TGTGCCAGCAGCTTATTCGGTGAAGCTTTCTTT.

The V gene is TRBV12-5, the J gene TRBJ1-1; D may be TRBD1 (6 bases). The germline V gene has CDR1 LGHNT and CDR2 FRNRAP. V was shortened by 2 bases and J by 1 base, with 11 bases between the two germline ends. This CDR3 comprises 15 residues. CDR3 sequence (DNA): TGTGCTAGTGGTTTGTGGCAGGGACAGAACACTGAAGCTTTCTTT. It encodes CASGLWQGQNTEAFF.

The genes are TRBV7-2 and TRBJ1-2; D unclear. V was trimmed by 2 bases and J by 8 bases, leaving 21 bases between them. CDR3 length: 16 residues. Germline CDR1 and CDR2: SGHTA and FQGNSA. The CDR3 DNA is TGTGCCAGCAGCTTATCCCTTCAAGGAAATCGGGCGGGCTACACCTTC. Translation: CASSLSLQGNRAGYTF. The full variable domain, its missing parts supplied by reference TRBV7-2 and TRBJ1-2, is GAGVSQSPSNKVTEKGKDVELRCDPISGHTALYWYRQSLGQGLEFLIYFQGNSAPDKSGLPSDRFSAERTGGSVSTLTIQRTQQEDSAVYLCASSLSLQGNRAGYTFGSGTRLTVV.

The V and J genes are TRBV2 and TRBJ2-3; 9 nucleotides match TRBD1. Per the germline V gene, CDR1 is SNHLY and CDR2 is FYNNEI. The CDR3 length is 15 residues. Trimming at V came to 8 bases and at J to 3 bases, leaving 9 bases not matched to a gene. DNA for the CDR3: TGTGCCAGCCCCTTGGGACAGGGATCGACAGATACGCAGTATTTT. As protein: CASPLGQGSTDTQYF.

CDR3 in DNA: TGTGCCAGCAGTGCCCTGACAGGGGAAGTTGAAAAACTGTTTTTT. Translated: CASSALTGEVEKLFF. The V call is TRBV28, the J call TRBJ1-4, with TRBD1 matching 8 bases. Looked up from germline, CDR1 is MDHEN and CDR2 is SYDVKM. With 5 bases clipped from V and 7 bases from J, the junction kept 9 bases outside the gene matches. CDR3 length equals 15 residues. The full variable domain, with the rest looked up from reference TRBV28 and TRBJ1-4, is DVKVTQSSRYLVKRTGEKVFLECVQDMDHENMFWYRQDPGLGLRLIYFSYDVKMKEKGDIPEGYSVSREKKERFSLILESASTNQTSMYLCASSALTGEVEKLFFGSGTQLSVL.

The chain uses TRBV6-1 and TRBJ2-5, with D possibly TRBD1 on 8 matching bases. CDR1 and CDR2 (germline): MNHNS, SASEGT. The CDR3 contains 16 residues. Trimming shortened V by 4 bases and J by 5 bases, and 20 bases separated the two germline ends. The CDR3 DNA reads as TGTGCCAGCAGTGGATCTATCAGGGGGCGGGGGGAGACCCAGTACTTC. This translates into CASSGSIRGRGETQYF.

The CDR3 loop is CASRADVSYEQYF. The CDR3 DNA is TGTGCCAGTAGGGCGGACGTCTCCTACGAGCAGTACTTC. This sequence joins TRBV19 and TRBJ2-7; the D is unclear. V gave up 6 bases and J gave up 0 bases, with 9 bases separating them. Germline V gives CDR1 LNHDA, CDR2 SQIVND (reference sequence). This CDR3 spans 13 amino acids.

In this sample, this clone turned up once. The J gene is TRBJ2-7, the V gene TRBV3-1 (or the pseudogene TRBV3-2); the match to TRBD2 covers 11 bases. CDR3 length: 14 residues. Trimming cost V 8 bases and J 4 bases; bases outside gene matches: 7. The germline CDR1 and CDR2 sequences are LGHDT and YNNKEL (reference sequence). The CDR3 loop is CASRTSGGAYEQYF. CDR3 DNA: TGTGCCAGCCGTACTAGCGGGGGTGCTTACGAGCAGTACTTC.

This clone was detected only once. This sequence joins TRBV2 and TRBJ2-2; weak D call: TRBD1 (5 bases). This CDR3 region has 15 residues. Germline CDR1 reads SNHLY; CDR2 reads FYNNEI. Trimming pared 5 bases from V and 0 bases from J, leaving 10 bases between. The CDR3 loop is CASSPTASNTGELFF. The CDR3 nucleotides read TGTGCCAGCAGTCCGACAGCCTCGAACACCGGGGAGCTGTTTTTT.

This chain's CDR3 is CAISSRDRGRTEAFF. The DNA of the CDR3 is TGTGCCATCAGTTCCCGGGACAGGGGTAGGACTGAAGCTTTCTTT. The chain carries TRBV10-3 and TRBJ1-1; 10 bases map to TRBD1. V dropped 5 bases and J dropped 5; count of bases not matched to a gene: 8. The CDR3 runs to 15 residues. Germline V gives CDR1 ENHRY, CDR2 SYGVKD.

The chain employs TRBV3-1 (or the pseudogene TRBV3-2) and TRBJ2-5; 12 nucleotides agree with TRBD2. Germline CDR1 and CDR2: LGHDT and YNNKEL (reference sequence). This CDR3 has 20 residues. V trimming: 3 bases; J trimming: 4 bases; junction bases outside the gene matches: 18. CDR3: CASSQNWARTSGAPGETQYF. The CDR3 DNA sequence: TGTGCCAGCAGCCAGAATTGGGCCCGGACTAGCGGGGCGCCTGGAGAGACCCAGTACTTC.

The chain uses TRBV5-1 and TRBJ2-7; 10 bases are a match to TRBD1. Germline loops: CDR1 SGHRS, CDR2 YFSETQ. This CDR3 is 15 amino acids long. The V segment lost 3 bases and the J segment 3 bases; nucleotides outside the gene matches: 6. The CDR3 DNA is TGCGCCAGCAGCTGGGGGCGGGACAGGGGCTACGAGCAGTACTTC. It codes for CASSWGRDRGYEQYF.

This rearrangement joins TRBV7-2 to TRBJ1-1, with D possibly TRBD1 on 5 matching bases. CDR3 length equals 15 residues. V was shortened by 3 bases and J by 4 bases, with 15 bases between the two germline ends. CDR1 and CDR2 from the germline V gene are SGHTA and FQGNSA. In DNA form, the CDR3 reads TGTGCCAGCAGCTTCCAGGGACGGCAGAGCACTGAAGCTTTCTTT. Translating it yields CASSFQGRQSTEAFF.

V and J are TRBV25-1 and TRBJ2-3, with 11 bases fitting TRBD2. This CDR3 contains 16 residues. The V segment lost 6 bases and the J segment 3 bases; nucleotides outside the gene matches: 8. Germline V gives CDR1 MGHDK, CDR2 SYGVNS. The CDR3 spells CASRPTSGGKTDTQYF. CDR3 DNA: TGTGCCAGCAGACCCACTAGCGGGGGAAAAACAGATACGCAGTATTTT.

The chain uses TRBV27 and TRBJ2-1; TRBD2 matches at 10 bases. V was pared by 2 bases and J by 9 bases, with 16 bases of the junction left unmatched. CDR1 is MNHEY and CDR2 is SMNVEV in the germline V gene (reference sequence). This CDR3 region has 18 residues. The CDR3 sequence: CASSLRVMVAGGTTEQFF. CDR3 nucleotide sequence: TGTGCCAGCAGTTTACGGGTTATGGTAGCGGGAGGCACTACTGAGCAGTTCTTC.

This chain links TRBV5-1 with TRBJ2-1; possible D gene TRBD2, 6 bases. This CDR3 spans 16 amino acids. Looked up from germline, CDR1 is SGHRS and CDR2 is YFSETQ. V dropped 4 bases and J dropped 1 base, with 15 bases sitting between them. The CDR3 bases are TGCGCCAGCAGCGGAGAAGGGGCGGGGTCCTACAATGAGCAGTTCTTC. Its protein product is CASSGEGAGSYNEQFF.

The chain links TRBV2 to TRBJ1-3; no firm D call. CDR3 length: 16 amino acids. V was clipped by 7 bases and J by 0 bases, with 16 bases between them. Germline CDR1 SNHLY, CDR2 FYNNEI. CDR3 sequence: CASMRTPISSGNTIYF. The CDR3 DNA reads as TGTGCCAGCATGAGGACCCCTATTAGCTCTGGAAACACCATATATTTT.

The chain couples TRBV12-3 or TRBV12-4 to TRBJ1-1; a weak D match, TRBD1 (6 bases). Trimming took off 4 bases at V and 3 bases at J, with 9 bases between the two ends. This CDR3 contains 13 residues. The CDR3 loop reads CASSSTGYTEAFF. DNA of the CDR3: TGTGCCAGCAGTTCGACAGGTTACACTGAAGCTTTCTTT.

This chain connects TRBV5-1 to TRBJ1-6; no definite D call. CDR3 length: 15 residues. CDR1 and CDR2 from the germline V gene are SGHRS and YFSETQ. V lost 4 bases and J lost 9, with 17 bases in between. The CDR3 region has the DNA TGCGCCAGCAGCCCTTTAGGGTATTTGGGTTCACCCCTCCACTTT. This translates into CASSPLGYLGSPLHF.

This chain connects TRBV7-2 to TRBJ2-1, with D perhaps assigned TRBD1 or TRBD2 (6 bases each). Germline CDR1 and CDR2: SGHTA and FQGNSA. Trimming removed 3 bases from V and 9 bases from J, with 15 bases in between. This CDR3 is 14 amino acids long. The CDR3 protein is CASSFGGGTSEQFF. The CDR3 nucleotides are TGTGCCAGCAGCTTCGGTGGCGGGACATCTGAGCAGTTCTTC.

The chain links TRBV28 to TRBJ1-5; a weak D match, TRBD1 (5 bases). V lost 2 bases to trimming and J lost 6 bases, with 8 bases between them. This CDR3 is built from 13 residues. From germline, CDR1 is MDHEN and CDR2 SYDVKM. The CDR3 is CASSLVGGQPQHF. As DNA, the CDR3 is TGTGCCAGCAGTTTAGTGGGGGGTCAGCCCCAGCATTTT.

A word on this clone: The sample carries other DNA sequences with the same CDR3. The chain links TRBV2 to TRBJ1-1, with TRBD1 matching 8 bases. The junction had 2 bases not matched to a gene; V was cut back by 3 bases and J by 2 bases. CDR1 is SNHLY, CDR2 FYNNEI, per germline. This CDR3 has 14 residues. CDR3 nucleotides: TGTGCCAGCAGTGAGGGGACAGGTAACACTGAAGCTTTCTTT. The encoded protein is CASSEGTGNTEAFF.

There are a few counts of this clone. The chain carries TRBV5-1 and TRBJ1-2; no clear D. Germline values: CDR1 SGHRS, CDR2 YFSETQ. The CDR3 sequence is 13 residues long. Deletions cut 2 bases from V and 5 bases from J, with 10 bases between. This CDR3 is CASSFDWEYGYTF. The CDR3 bases are TGCGCCAGCAGCTTTGACTGGGAATATGGCTACACCTTC.

V usage is TRBV6-6 and J usage is TRBJ2-1; no definite D call. The CDR3 is made up of 12 amino acids. Germline lookup yields CDR1 MNHNY and CDR2 SVGAGI (reference sequence). With 5 bases removed from V and 7 bases from J, the gap between germline ends came to 9 bases. The CDR3 region has the DNA TGTGCCAGCAGTCCTTATAAGAATGAGCAGTTCTTC. Translated, it gives CASSPYKNEQFF.